The 18 T cell receptor beta chains in this list originate from one sample, sequenced in a study of CD8 T cells in Susac syndrome (dated 2019 in TCRdb). The library was obtained by the immunoSEQ multiplex PCR assay. RNA was extracted using the RNeasy kit, and roughly 0.45 to 1 ug of the RNA was reverse transcribed with random hexamers. Clones were called with MiXCR by TCRdb after fastp trimmed the public reads at Q25, and only in-frame beta chains were retained. Rows are unified per CDR3 protein, each entry keeping the most common DNA and genes. The sample table records roughly 400,000 distinct CDR3 sequences; around 85% of these occur just once. The ten largest make up approximately 0.12% of the sample. Sequencing was carried out using CD8+ T cells from PBMCs. The receptors were gathered from a human donor with multiple sclerosis.

This sequence joins TRBV14 and TRBJ2-2; a possible D gene is TRBD2 (7 bases). CDR1 is SGHDN and CDR2 is FVKESK in the germline V gene. Trimming took 0 bases from V and 9 from J, leaving 17 bases between them. This CDR3 region has 16 residues. Here the CDR3 reads CASSQDVWGGLRELFF. In nucleotides, the CDR3 is TGTGCCAGCAGCCAAGATGTGTGGGGGGGCCTGAGGGAGCTGTTTTTT.

The chain uses TRBV9 and TRBJ2-1; tentatively, D is TRBD2 (7 bases). CDR1 is SGDLS and CDR2 is YYNGEE in the germline V gene. CDR3 length equals 16 residues. V gave up 0 bases and J gave up 0 bases, with 10 bases separating them. This chain's CDR3 is CASSVAGGRSYNEQFF. CDR3 DNA sequence: TGTGCCAGCAGCGTAGCGGGGGGCCGCTCCTACAATGAGCAGTTCTTC.

The rearrangement uses TRBV9 and TRBJ1-2; D is unclear. V shed 0 bases and J shed 3 bases, with 12 bases lying between them. Per the germline V gene, CDR1 is SGDLS and CDR2 is YYNGEE. This CDR3 is 15 amino acids long. CDR3: CASSVGAVPDYGYTF. Here the CDR3 DNA reads TGTGCCAGCAGCGTAGGGGCAGTGCCCGACTATGGCTACACCTTC.

V gene TRBV7-6 combines with J gene TRBJ2-1, with D perhaps matching TRBD2 (6 bases). Germline V gene lookup returns CDR1 SGHVS and CDR2 FNYEAQ. The CDR3 consists of 16 residues. Trimming shortened V by 1 base and J by 1 base, and 11 bases separated the two germline ends. The CDR3: CASSLERAGSYNEQFF. In DNA, the CDR3 is TGTGCCAGCAGCTTAGAAAGGGCGGGGTCCTACAATGAGCAGTTCTTC.

The rearrangement links TRBV24-1 to TRBJ2-1, with D maybe TRBD1 (5 bases). There are 15 residues in the CDR3. Germline-derived CDR1 and CDR2 are KGHDR and SFDVKD. Trimming cost V 5 bases and J 8 bases, with 18 bases left between them. In DNA form, the CDR3 reads TGTGCCACCAGTGGGTCCCAGGGCCCCAGGGATGAGCAGTTCTTC. This gives the protein CATSGSQGPRDEQFF.

The chain uses TRBV19 and TRBJ2-1, with TRBD2 matching 10 bases. Germline V CDR1 and CDR2: LNHDA, SQIVND (reference sequence). This CDR3 is 15 amino acids long. After removal of 5 bases from V and 8 bases from J, the junction contained 9 bases not matched to a gene. The DNA for the CDR3 is TGTGCCAGTAGTGGCACTAGCGGGATGGGCTATGAGCAGTTCTTC. Protein: CASSGTSGMGYEQFF. The whole variable domain, filled in from reference TRBV19 and TRBJ2-1, reads DGGITQSPKYLFRKEGQNVTLSCEQNLNHDAMYWYRQDPGQGLRLIYYSQIVNDFQKGDIAEGYSVSREKKESFPLTVTSAQKNPTAFYLCASSGTSGMGYEQFFGPGTRLTVL.

The rearrangement uses TRBV14 and TRBJ2-7; the D gene is possibly TRBD2 (5 bases). V was shortened by 0 bases and J by 0 bases, with 15 bases between the two germline ends. The CDR3 has 17 residues. Germline V gene sequence: CDR1 SGHDN, CDR2 FVKESK. The CDR3: CASSQEGDREISYEQYF. The CDR3 DNA follows: TGTGCCAGCAGCCAAGAGGGAGACCGGGAAATCTCCTACGAGCAGTACTTC. Combining the CDR3 with reference TRBV14 and TRBJ2-7 gives the whole variable domain EAGVTQFPSHSVIEKGQTVTLRCDPISGHDNLYWYRRVMGKEIKFLLHFVKESKQDESGMPNNRFLAERTGGTYSTLKVQPAELEDSGVYFCASSQEGDREISYEQYFGPGTRLTVT.

The gene calls are TRBV12-3 or TRBV12-4 and TRBJ2-7; D is unresolved. V was pared by 4 bases and J by 5 bases, with 18 bases between. CDR3 length: 15 amino acids. The CDR3, as DNA: TGTGCCAGCAGTTCAATAGTAGGATCAGGCCACGAGCAGTACTTC. This translates into CASSSIVGSGHEQYF.

The V call is TRBV4-1, the J call TRBJ1-5, with a tentative D call TRBD1 (5 bases). Trimming stripped 2 bases from V and 7 bases from J, with 9 bases between. The CDR3 loop spans 13 amino acids. Germline assignment: CDR1 MGHRA and CDR2 YSYEKL. The CDR3 DNA follows: TGCGCCAGCAGCCAATCCGGGGCCCAGCCCCAGCATTTT. Translating gives CASSQSGAQPQHF.

This chain joins TRBV3-1 and TRBJ2-7, with TRBD2 identical over 8 bases. Germline V gives CDR1 LGHDT, CDR2 YNNKEL (reference sequence). V shed 4 bases, J shed 6 bases, and the junction held 11 bases outside the gene matches. The length of the CDR3 is 15 residues. The CDR3 DNA reads as TGTGCCAGCAGCCCACGGGGGGGAGGGCCTTTCGAGCAGTACTTC. Translating gives CASSPRGGGPFEQYF.

Only one count was recorded for this clonotype. The gene calls are TRBV5-1 and TRBJ1-5, with a weak D call TRBD1 (5 bases). V lost 0 bases to trimming and J lost 3 bases, with 10 bases between them. The germline CDR1 and CDR2 sequences are SGHRS and YFSETQ. The CDR3 has 15 amino acids. CDR3 amino acids: CASSLEGSTNQPQHF. The CDR3 DNA is TGCGCCAGCAGCTTGGAGGGGTCCACCAATCAGCCCCAGCATTTT.

The chain is built from TRBV4-1 and TRBJ2-1; D not certain. The V gene lost 2 bases and the J gene lost 7 bases, with 6 bases spanning the gap. The CDR3 consists of 12 residues. CDR1 is MGHRA and CDR2 is YSYEKL in the germline V gene. This CDR3 reads CASSQSKNEQFF. In DNA, the CDR3 is TGCGCCAGCAGCCAAAGTAAAAATGAGCAGTTCTTC.

This sequence joins TRBV7-2 and TRBJ2-7; 10 nucleotides agree with TRBD2. The V and J ends lost 5 bases and 1 base, in that order; junction bases with no gene match: 5. The CDR3 consists of 15 residues. Per germline, CDR1 SGHTA and CDR2 FQGNSA. The CDR3: CASSLLAGLSYEQYF. Here the CDR3 DNA reads TGTGCCAGCAGCCTACTAGCGGGGCTATCCTACGAGCAGTACTTC.

The chain couples TRBV9 to TRBJ2-3; 7 bases line up with TRBD2. This CDR3 contains 12 residues. V was clipped by 0 bases and J by 8 bases; unmatched bases: 0. Germline CDR1 reads SGDLS; CDR2 reads YYNGEE. The CDR3 sequence is CASSVVAGTQYF. CDR3 nucleotides: TGTGCCAGCAGCGTAGTAGCGGGTACGCAGTATTTT.

The chain is built from TRBV7-2 and TRBJ2-7; D might be TRBD1 (5 bases). CDR3 length equals 15 residues. V lost 1 base and J lost 1, with 11 bases in between. CDR1 SGHTA and CDR2 FQGNSA come from the germline V gene. CDR3: CASSLEQDTSYEQYF. The CDR3 coding sequence is TGTGCCAGCAGCTTAGAACAGGACACTTCCTACGAGCAGTACTTC.

This chain links TRBV7-9 with TRBJ1-4; D possibly corresponds to TRBD1 (5 bases). There are 14 residues in the CDR3. Looked up from germline, CDR1 is SEHNR and CDR2 is FQNEAQ (reference sequence). Trimming pared 3 bases from V and 8 bases from J, leaving 13 bases between. CDR3 in DNA: TGTGCCAGCAGCTTCGGCGGGACGGTCGAAAAACTGTTTTTT. Its protein product is CASSFGGTVEKLFF.

The sample holds a few counts of this clonotype. The chain is built from TRBV28 and TRBJ2-1, with 7 bases aligning to TRBD2. The trim removed 2 bases at V and 4 bases at J, leaving 2 bases unmatched. Germline lookup yields CDR1 MDHEN and CDR2 SYDVKM. The CDR3 runs to 14 residues. The CDR3 is CASSLPGGYNEQFF. The CDR3 DNA follows: TGTGCCAGCAGTTTACCGGGAGGATACAATGAGCAGTTCTTC.

DNA of the CDR3: TGTGCCAGCAGTTACTCCGCACAGGTACCATATAGCAATCAGCCCCAGCATTTT. Residues: CASSYSAQVPYSNQPQHF. The chain uses TRBV6-5 and TRBJ1-5; the D gene is possibly TRBD1 (5 bases). The CDR3 is 18 amino acids. Deletions cut 0 bases from V and 0 bases from J, with 15 bases between. Germline V gene data show CDR1 as MNHEY and CDR2 as SVGAGI.